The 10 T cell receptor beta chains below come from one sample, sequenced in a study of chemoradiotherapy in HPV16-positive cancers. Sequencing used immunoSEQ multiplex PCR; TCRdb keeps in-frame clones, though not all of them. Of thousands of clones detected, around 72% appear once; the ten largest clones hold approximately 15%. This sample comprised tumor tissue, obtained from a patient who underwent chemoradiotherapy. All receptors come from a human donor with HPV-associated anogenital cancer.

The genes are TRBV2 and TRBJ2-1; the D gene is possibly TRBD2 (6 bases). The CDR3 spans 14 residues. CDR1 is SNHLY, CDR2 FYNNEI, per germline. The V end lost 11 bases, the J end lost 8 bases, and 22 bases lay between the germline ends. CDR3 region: CAGMGLPAGHEQFF. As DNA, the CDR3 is TGTGCCGGGATGGGGCTCCCGGCGGGGCATGAGCAGTTCTTC.

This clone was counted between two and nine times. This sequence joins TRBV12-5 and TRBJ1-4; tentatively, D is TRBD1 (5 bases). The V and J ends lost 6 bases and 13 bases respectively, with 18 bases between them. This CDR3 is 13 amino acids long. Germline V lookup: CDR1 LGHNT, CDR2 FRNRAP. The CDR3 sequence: CASGPDGEGRLFF. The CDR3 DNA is TGTGCTAGTGGACCGGACGGTGAGGGGCGACTGTTTTTT. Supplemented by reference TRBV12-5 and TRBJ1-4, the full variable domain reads DARVTQTPRHKVTEMGQEVTMRCQPILGHNTVFWYRQTMMQGLELLAYFRNRAPLDDSGMPKDRFSAEMPDATLATLKIQPSEPRDSAVYFCASGPDGEGRLFFGSGTQLSVL.

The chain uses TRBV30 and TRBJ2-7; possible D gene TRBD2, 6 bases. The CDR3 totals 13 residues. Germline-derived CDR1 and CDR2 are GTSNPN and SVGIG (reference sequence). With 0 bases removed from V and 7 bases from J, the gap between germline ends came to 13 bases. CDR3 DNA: TGTGCCTGGAGTGTTGGAGGGGCGGGTGAGCAGTACTTC. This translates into CAWSVGGAGEQYF.

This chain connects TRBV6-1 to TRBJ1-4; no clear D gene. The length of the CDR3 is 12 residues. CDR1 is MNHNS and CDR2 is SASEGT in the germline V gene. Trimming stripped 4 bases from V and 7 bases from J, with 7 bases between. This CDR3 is CASSATGEKLFF. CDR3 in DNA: TGTGCCAGCAGTGCTACGGGTGAAAAACTGTTTTTT.

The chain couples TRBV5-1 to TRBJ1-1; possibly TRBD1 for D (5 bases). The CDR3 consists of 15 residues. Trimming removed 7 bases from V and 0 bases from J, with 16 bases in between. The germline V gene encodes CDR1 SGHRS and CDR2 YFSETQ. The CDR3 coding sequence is TGCGCCAGCGCCGGGGAGGGGCGAGTGAACACTGAAGCTTTCTTT. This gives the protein CASAGEGRVNTEAFF.

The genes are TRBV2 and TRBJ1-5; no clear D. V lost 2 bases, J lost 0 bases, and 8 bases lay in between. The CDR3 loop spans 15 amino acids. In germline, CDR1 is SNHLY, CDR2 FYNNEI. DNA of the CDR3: TGTGCCAGCAGTGAATCCGGCAATAGCAATCAGCCCCAGCATTTT. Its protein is CASSESGNSNQPQHF.

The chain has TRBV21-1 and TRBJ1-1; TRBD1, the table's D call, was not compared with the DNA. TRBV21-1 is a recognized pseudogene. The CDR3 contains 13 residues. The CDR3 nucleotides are TGTGCCAGCAGCAGAGCCTGGACAGGGCCTATTTGGTTT. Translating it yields CASSRAWTGPIWF.

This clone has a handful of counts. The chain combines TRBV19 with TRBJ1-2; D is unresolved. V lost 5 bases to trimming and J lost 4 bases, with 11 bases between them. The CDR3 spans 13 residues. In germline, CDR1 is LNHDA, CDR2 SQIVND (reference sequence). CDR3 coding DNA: TGTGCCAGTAGTCCAGGAAACTTCTATGGCTACACCTTC. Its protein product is CASSPGNFYGYTF.

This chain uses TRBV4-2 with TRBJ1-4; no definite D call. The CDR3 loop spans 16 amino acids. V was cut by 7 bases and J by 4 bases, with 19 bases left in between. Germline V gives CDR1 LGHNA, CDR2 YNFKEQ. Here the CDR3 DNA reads TGTGCCAGCAACCATTTTCCGGCCCGAAGTAATGAAAAACTGTTTTTT. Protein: CASNHFPARSNEKLFF.

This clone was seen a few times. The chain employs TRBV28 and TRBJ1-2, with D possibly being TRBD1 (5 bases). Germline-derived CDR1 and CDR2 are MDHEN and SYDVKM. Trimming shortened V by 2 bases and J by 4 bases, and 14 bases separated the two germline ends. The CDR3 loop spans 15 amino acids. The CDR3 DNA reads TGTGCCAGCAGTTTAGACAAACGGGGGACCTATGGCTACACCTTC. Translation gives CASSLDKRGTYGYTF.